The 18 T cell receptor beta chains below all came from one sample that was sequenced in a study of read filtering for tumor transcriptome and immune sequencing. Molecular barcoded adaptors covering alpha/delta and beta/gamma chains were used on roughly 370 ng RNA. Each CDR3 protein is one row after TCRdb ran MiXCR on the reads. The sample consists of around 65,000 distinct CDR3 sequences, around 20% of them appearing once. The sequencing sample was made of a population of CD138-negative cells sorted from bone marrow. The receptor set was obtained from a donor at least 40 years old with multiple myeloma.

Remarks on this clonotype: This CDR3 fails to terminate in the conserved phenylalanine or tryptophan, so it likely reflects a read error. The J gene is TRBJ1-1, the V gene TRBV2; a weak D match, TRBD1 (6 bases). This CDR3 spans 15 amino acids. The V gene lost 3 bases and the J gene lost 0 bases, with 11 bases spanning the gap. Germline CDR1 reads SNHLY; CDR2 reads FYNNEI. The CDR3 nucleotides are TGTGCCAGCAGTGAGACGGACAGCTTGAACACTGAAGCTTTCCTT. It encodes CASSETDSLNTEAFL.

This clonotype was seen many times. J is TRBJ2-5 and V is TRBV3-1, with D possibly called TRBD1 or TRBD2 (5 bases each). The V end was cut by 3 bases, the J end by 11 bases, with 16 bases between. The germline gives CDR1 LGHDT, CDR2 YNNKEL (reference sequence). The CDR3 runs 13 residues. The CDR3 DNA follows: TGTGCCAGCAGCCAGCTCTCCCGAGAGGGGCAGTACTTC. Amino acids: CASSQLSREGQYF.

The chain links TRBV7-2 to TRBJ2-1; maybe TRBD2 (5 bases). The germline V gene encodes CDR1 SGHTA and CDR2 FQGNSA. CDR3 length equals 14 residues. V was cut by 5 bases and J by 7 bases, with 15 bases left in between. In DNA form, the CDR3 reads TGTGCCAGCAGCGCTGTCGGCGGGTGGAATGAGCAGTTCTTC. Protein: CASSAVGGWNEQFF.

This clonotype has at least ten counts. V and J are TRBV29-1 and TRBJ2-1, with no clear D. CDR1 is SQVTM and CDR2 is ANQGSEA in the germline V gene. Deletions cut 0 bases from V and 0 bases from J, with 12 bases between. The CDR3 has 16 amino acids. The CDR3 bases are TGCAGCGTTGAAGACGAACAGAGAAGCTCCTACAATGAGCAGTTCTTC. Its protein is CSVEDEQRSSYNEQFF.

The chain couples TRBV5-6 to TRBJ2-5; no firm D call. CDR1 is SGHDT and CDR2 is YYEEEE in the germline V gene. CDR3 length: 14 amino acids. Trimming shortened V by 1 base and J by 3 bases, and 10 bases separated the two germline ends. CDR3 sequence (DNA): TGTGCCAGCAGCTTGTTGGCCGTAAAAGAGACCCAGTACTTC. Translating it yields CASSLLAVKETQYF.

This clonotype turned up a few times. The chain has TRBV19 and TRBJ1-2; D call uncertain. This CDR3 contains 11 residues. Per germline, CDR1 LNHDA and CDR2 SQIVND (reference sequence). V was trimmed by 4 bases and J by 4 bases, leaving 4 bases between them. The CDR3 DNA reads TGTGCCAGTAGTAACGCCTATGGCTACACCTTC. It yields the protein CASSNAYGYTF.

About this clonotype: Its ends do not fully match the called genes, so a read error is possible. V is TRBV11-3 and J is TRBJ1-1; the D gene is possibly TRBD1 (5 bases). Germline-derived CDR1 and CDR2 are SGHNT and YENEEA. This CDR3 contains 13 residues. This CDR3 is CASSLRGDTEALF. CDR3 in DNA: TGTGCCAGCAGCTTAAGGGGTGACACTGAAGCTCTCTTT. Full variable domain (missing parts from reference TRBV11-3 and TRBJ1-1): EAGVVQSPRYKIIEKKQPVAFWCNPISGHNTLYWYLQNLGQGPELLIRYENEEAVDDSQLPKDRFSAERLKGVDSTLKIQPAELGDSAVYLCASSLRGDTEALFGQGTRLTVV.

At least ten counts were recorded for this clonotype. J is TRBJ2-5 and V is TRBV20-1, with D perhaps given as TRBD1 or TRBD2 (6 bases each). The V and J ends lost 5 bases and 1 base respectively, with 14 bases between them. The CDR3 has 14 amino acids. Germline CDR1 and CDR2: DFQATT and SNEGSKA (reference sequence). The CDR3: CSAPRGTTQETQYF. CDR3 bases: TGCAGTGCTCCCCGGGGGACAACCCAAGAGACCCAGTACTTC.

This clonotype was recorded at least ten times. V gene TRBV21-1 combines with J gene TRBJ2-3; the table calls TRBD2, which could not be checked here. TRBV21-1 is deemed a pseudogene. The CDR3 covers 13 residues. DNA of the CDR3: TGTGCCATCGACCGGGACTACACAGATACGCAGTATTTT. Amino acid sequence: CAIDRDYTDTQYF.

This clonotype was detected ten times or more. This chain uses TRBV29-1 with TRBJ1-1; no definite D call. The CDR3 runs to 15 residues. The V gene lost 3 bases and the J gene lost 0 bases, with 14 bases spanning the gap. The germline V gene encodes CDR1 SQVTM and CDR2 ANQGSEA. In DNA, the CDR3 is TGCAGCGTTGAGACTCAGACTGCCCTGAACACTGAAGCTTTCTTT. Residues: CSVETQTALNTEAFF.

CDR3: CASRKDRQTDTQYF. The CDR3 DNA is TGTGCCAGCAGGAAAGACAGACAGACAGATACGCAGTATTTT. The chain couples TRBV7-2 to TRBJ2-3, with D tentatively TRBD1 (5 bases). Germline loops: CDR1 SGHTA, CDR2 FQGNSA. This CDR3 contains 14 residues. Trimming left V 6 bases short and J 3 bases short, with 13 bases between.

This clonotype was observed at least ten times. This chain uses TRBV5-1 with TRBJ2-7; no firm D call. Between the trimmed V and J ends, which lost 2 bases and 4 bases, there was a span of 4 bases. The CDR3 is 11 residues long. CDR1 and CDR2 (germline): SGHRS, YFSETQ. CDR3 bases: TGCGCCAGCAGCTTCAAGTACGAGCAGTACTTC. This encodes CASSFKYEQYF.

The rearrangement joins TRBV12-3 or TRBV12-4 to TRBJ2-2; D is unclear. The CDR3 consists of 13 residues. V was shortened by 2 bases and J by 6 bases, with 7 bases between the two germline ends. The CDR3 bases are TGTGCCAGCAGTTTAAAGGAAGCCGGGGAGCTGTTTTTT. Residues: CASSLKEAGELFF.

This clonotype was counted ten times or more. This chain links TRBV5-5 with TRBJ2-3, with 14 bases identical to TRBD2. Germline V lookup: CDR1 SGHKS, CDR2 YYEKEE (reference sequence). This CDR3 is built from 16 residues. The V gene end was trimmed by 2 bases and the J gene end by 6 bases; junction bases not matched to a gene: 5. Here the CDR3 DNA reads TGTGCCAGCAGCTTCGGACTAGCGGGAGGATTGGATACGCAGTATTTT. Translating it yields CASSFGLAGGLDTQYF.

The chain recombines TRBV7-6 with TRBJ2-7; D gene ambiguous. The CDR3 length is 16 residues. The V end was cut by 1 base, the J end by 5 bases, with 18 bases between. Germline V lookup: CDR1 SGHVS, CDR2 FNYEAQ. This chain's CDR3 is CASSLEATRDEDEQYF. The CDR3 DNA follows: TGTGCCAGCAGCTTAGAGGCAACAAGGGATGAAGACGAGCAGTACTTC.

This clonotype appeared many times. The chain is built from TRBV19 and TRBJ2-6; D is possibly TRBD1 (6 bases). Germline CDR1 and CDR2: LNHDA and SQIVND (reference sequence). The CDR3 totals 16 residues. The germline V and J ends were trimmed by 3 bases and 1 base, with 10 bases remaining between them. CDR3 DNA: TGTGCCAGTAGTATCCTCCAGGGGTCTGGGGCCAACGTCCTGACTTTC. Translating it yields CASSILQGSGANVLTF.

There are a few counts of this clonotype. A much larger clone lies one base from this, so it may be a read error. The chain uses TRBV7-3 and TRBJ2-2; weak D call: TRBD2 (6 bases). The CDR3 is 15 residues long. CDR1 is SGHTA, CDR2 FQGTGA, per germline. The DNA for the CDR3 is TGTGCCAGCAGTTTGGGACCCGGGAACACCGGGGGGCTGTTTTTT. Its protein product is CASSLGPGNTGGLFF.

This clonotype was counted ten times or more. The chain is built from TRBV29-1 and TRBJ1-1; tentative D call: TRBD1 (6 bases). From germline, CDR1 is SQVTM and CDR2 ANQGSEA. There are 13 residues in the CDR3. V lost 6 bases and J 0 bases, leaving 11 bases between the germline ends. This CDR3 reads CSVTDRLNTEAFF. As DNA, the CDR3 is TGCAGCGTGACGGACAGATTGAACACTGAAGCTTTCTTT.